The rows below give T cell receptor beta chains drawn from one sample of a study of cytomegalovirus exposure and HLA in healthy donors. Libraries were prepared by immunoSEQ multiplex PCR; TCRdb keeps only in-frame clonotypes and omits some of them. The sample lists 110,000 or so clones, 82% occurring once. The sample consisted of PBMCs. The receptors stem from a woman under 30 in good health and CMV-seronegative. Each CDR3 is given with its conserved first and last residue. D genes are given only for firm matches. The size field is filled for only some rows; it gives once, few, many or a size class.

TRBJ1-1 NA TRBD1 TRBV28 TGTGCCAGCACCCTTTCCGGGACAGGGGGTGCTGAAGCTTTCTTT CASTLSGTGGAEAFF
TRBJ2-5 medium-sized TRBD2 TRBV6-1 TGTGCCAGCAGTGAAGCTAGCGGGGGAGGGGAGACCCAGTACTTC CASSEASGGGETQYF
TRBJ2-1 NA NA TRBV19 TGTGCCAGTAGTTGGCGGAACTCCTACAATGAGCAGTTCTTC CASSWRNSYNEQFF
TRBJ2-3 once TRBD2 TRBV9 TGTGCCAGCAGCGTGACTAGCGGGAGTAGCACAGATACGCAGTATTTT CASSVTSGSSTDTQYF
TRBJ2-3 once NA TRBV27 TGTGCCAGCAAGCGCGGGAGCACAGATACGCAGTATTTT CASKRGSTDTQYF
TRBJ2-2 NA NA TRBV7-8 TGTGCCAGCAGCCTCACCGAGCCGGGATACACCGGGGAGCTGTTTTTT CASSLTEPGYTGELFF
TRBJ1-4 NA TRBD1 TRBV19 TGTGCCAGTAGTACAGAGACAGGGAGGAAACTGTTTTTT CASSTETGRKLFF
TRBJ1-2 NA NA TRBV2 TGTGCCAGCACTCCACAGGGTAGGGTTGGCTACACCTTC CASTPQGRVGYTF
TRBJ2-7 NA TRBD1 TRBV4-1 TGCGCCAGCAGCCCGACAGGGGGAAACGAGCAGTACTTC CASSPTGGNEQYF
TRBJ2-2 NA NA TRBV19 TGTGCCAGTACCCCGGCCCAGCAGGCCGGGGAGCTGTTTTTT CASTPAQQAGELFF
TRBJ1-1 NA NA TRBV28 TGTGCCAGCGCCAACAGTTTGAACACTGAAGCTTTCTTT CASANSLNTEAFF
TRBJ1-1 NA NA TRBV9 TGTGCCAGCAGCGTAAATTATAAATCTGAAGCTTTCTTT CASSVNYKSEAFF
TRBJ1-5 once TRBD1 TRBV19 TGTGCCAGTAGCTCATGGGGGGGACAGGGGGAACAGCCCCAGCATTTT CASSSWGGQGEQPQHF
TRBJ1-6 NA NA TRBV13 TGTGCCAGCAGCTACAGGGAGAATTCACCCCTCCACTTT CASSYRENSPLHF
TRBJ2-7 NA NA TRBV18 TGTGCCAGCTCCCCCAACAGTTACGAGCAGTACTTC CASSPNSYEQYF
TRBJ1-3 NA NA TRBV4-1 TGCGCCAGCAGCCAAGAGCCCAGGGACTCTGGAAACACCATATATTTT CASSQEPRDSGNTIYF
TRBJ1-6 NA NA TRBV14 TGTGCCAGCAGCCAAGATTTCTATTCACCCCTCCACTTT CASSQDFYSPLHF
TRBJ2-1 NA TRBD2 TRBV7-2 TGTGCCAGCAGCCAACTAGCGGGAGGGAAGAATGAGCAGTTCTTC CASSQLAGGKNEQFF
TRBJ1-1 NA NA TRBV4-3 TGCGCCAGCAGCCAAGATGGGGGACTCGGAAACACTGAAGCTTTCTTT CASSQDGGLGNTEAFF
TRBJ2-3 NA NA TRBV27 TGTGCCAGCACACGGAGGGGCGGGACAGATACGCAGTATTTT CASTRRGGTDTQYF
TRBJ2-2 NA NA TRBV11-3 TGTGCCAGCAGCTTAACTGGTAACACCGGGGAGCTGTTTTTT CASSLTGNTGELFF
TRBJ2-3 NA TRBD1 TRBV13 TGTGCCAGCAGCTATCTGGGACAGGGAAAGGGAGATACGCAGTATTTT CASSYLGQGKGDTQYF
TRBJ2-7 NA NA TRBV11-2 TGTGCCAGCAGCACCAAGACAGGTCCCTACGAGCAGTACTTC CASSTKTGPYEQYF
TRBJ2-1 NA NA TRBV11-3 TGTGCCAGCAGCCCCAACAGGGCTCGGGAAAATGAGCAGTTCTTC CASSPNRARENEQFF
TRBJ1-2 NA TRBD1 TRBV6-1 TGTGCCAGCAGTGACCTCCGACAGGGACTCTATGGCTACACCTTC CASSDLRQGLYGYTF
TRBJ2-7 NA TRBD1 TRBV10-3 TGTGCCATCAGTCGACAGGGGTCTTACGAGCAGTACTTC CAISRQGSYEQYF
TRBJ2-2 NA TRBD2 TRBV6-6 TGTGCCAGCAGATCCGGGGCTAGCGGGGGTACCGGGGAGCTGTTTTTT CASRSGASGGTGELFF
TRBJ2-4 NA NA TRBV14 TGTGCCAGCAGCGAAGAAGGGGTCATTCAGTACTTC CASSEEGVIQYF
TRBJ2-1 NA NA TRBV7-7 TGTGCTAGCAGCTTGTATCAAACAGGGCCGTTCAATGAGCAGTTCTTC CASSLYQTGPFNEQFF
TRBJ1-3 NA NA TRBV7-2 TGTGCCAGCAGCTTAGACCACAGGGCTGGAAACACCATATATTTT CASSLDHRAGNTIYF
TRBJ1-1 NA NA TRBV27 TGTGCCAGCAGTCCACAACAGGTAAACACTGAAGCTTTCTTT CASSPQQVNTEAFF
TRBJ1-5 NA NA TRBV19 TGTGCCAGTAGCGGCCACCAGGGTAGCAATCAGCCCCAGCATTTT CASSGHQGSNQPQHF
TRBJ2-3 NA TRBD2 TRBV6-1 TGTGCCAGCAGTGACGTAGCGGGGGGCGGTGGAGATACGCAGTATTTT CASSDVAGGGGDTQYF
TRBJ1-1 once NA TRBV28 TGTGCCAGCAGTTTTCGCTCGAAGGGGACTGAAGCTTTCTTT CASSFRSKGTEAFF
TRBJ1-4 NA NA TRBV5-4 TGTGCCAGCAGCTTAACAGGGTTTGGGGAAAAACTGTTTTTT CASSLTGFGEKLFF
TRBJ1-4 few TRBD1 TRBV28 TGTGCCAGCAGCGTCGGAGGGGGCGGTGAAAAACTGTTTTTT CASSVGGGGEKLFF
TRBJ1-5 NA NA TRBV27 TGTGCCAGCAGTTTAGAGGGCAGAAATCAGCCCCAGCATTTT CASSLEGRNQPQHF
TRBJ1-1 NA TRBD1 TRBV9 TGTGCCGGCAACAGGGACAGCACTGAAGCTTTCTTT CAGNRDSTEAFF
TRBJ1-3 NA NA TRBV30 TGTGCCTGGAGAACAGGAAGAAACACCATATATTTT CAWRTGRNTIYF
TRBJ2-7 NA NA TRBV27 TGTGCCAGCAGTTCTGACGGAGCCTACGAGCAGTACTTC CASSSDGAYEQYF
TRBJ1-3 NA NA TRBV6-5 TGTGCCAGCAGCCCCTCGAGAGGGAGTCGCAACACCATATATTTT CASSPSRGSRNTIYF
TRBJ2-5 NA TRBD2 TRBV5-1 TGCGCCAGCAGCTTATCACTCCGGGGGAGGGTGGAGACCCAGTACTTC CASSLSLRGRVETQYF